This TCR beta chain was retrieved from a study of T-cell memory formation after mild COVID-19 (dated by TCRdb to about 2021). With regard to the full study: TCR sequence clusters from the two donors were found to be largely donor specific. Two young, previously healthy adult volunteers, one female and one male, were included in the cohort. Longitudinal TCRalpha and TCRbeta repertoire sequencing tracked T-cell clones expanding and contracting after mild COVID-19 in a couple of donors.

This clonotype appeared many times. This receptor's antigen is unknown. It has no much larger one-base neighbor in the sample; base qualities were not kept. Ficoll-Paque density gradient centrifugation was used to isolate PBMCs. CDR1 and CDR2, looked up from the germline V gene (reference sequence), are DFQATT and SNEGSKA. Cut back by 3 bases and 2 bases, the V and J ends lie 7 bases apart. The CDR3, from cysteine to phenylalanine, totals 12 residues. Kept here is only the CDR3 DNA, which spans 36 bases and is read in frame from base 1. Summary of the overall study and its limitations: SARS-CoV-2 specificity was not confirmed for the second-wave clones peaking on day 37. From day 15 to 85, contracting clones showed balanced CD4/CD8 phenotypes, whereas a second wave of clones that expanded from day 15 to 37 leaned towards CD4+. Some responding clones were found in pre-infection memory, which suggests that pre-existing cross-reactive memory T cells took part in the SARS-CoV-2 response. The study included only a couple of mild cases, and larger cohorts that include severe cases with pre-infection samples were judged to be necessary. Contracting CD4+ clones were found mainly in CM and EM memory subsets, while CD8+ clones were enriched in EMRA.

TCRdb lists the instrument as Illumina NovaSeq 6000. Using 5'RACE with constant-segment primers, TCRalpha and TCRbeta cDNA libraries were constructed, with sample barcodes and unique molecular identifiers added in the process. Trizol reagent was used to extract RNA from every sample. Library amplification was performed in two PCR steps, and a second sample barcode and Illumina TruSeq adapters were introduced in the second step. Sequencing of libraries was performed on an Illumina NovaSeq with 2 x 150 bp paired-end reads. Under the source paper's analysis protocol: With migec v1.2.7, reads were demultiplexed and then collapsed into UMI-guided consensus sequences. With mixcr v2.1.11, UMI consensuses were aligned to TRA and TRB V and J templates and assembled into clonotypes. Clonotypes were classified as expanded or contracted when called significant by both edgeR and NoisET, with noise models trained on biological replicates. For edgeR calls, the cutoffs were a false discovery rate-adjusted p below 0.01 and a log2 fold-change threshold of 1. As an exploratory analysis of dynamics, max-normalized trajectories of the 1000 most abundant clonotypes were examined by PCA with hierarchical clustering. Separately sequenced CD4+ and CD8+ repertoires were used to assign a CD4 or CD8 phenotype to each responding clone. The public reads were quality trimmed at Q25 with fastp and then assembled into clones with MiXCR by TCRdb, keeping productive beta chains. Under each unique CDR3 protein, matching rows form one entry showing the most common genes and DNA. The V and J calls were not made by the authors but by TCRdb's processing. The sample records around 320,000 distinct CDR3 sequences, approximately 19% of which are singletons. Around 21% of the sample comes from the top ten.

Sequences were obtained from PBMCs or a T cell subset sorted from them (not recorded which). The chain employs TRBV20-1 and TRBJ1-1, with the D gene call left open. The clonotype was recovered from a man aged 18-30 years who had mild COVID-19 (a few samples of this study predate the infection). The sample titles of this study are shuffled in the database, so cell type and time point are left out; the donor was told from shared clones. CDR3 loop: CSASDVNTEAFF. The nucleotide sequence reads TGCAGTGCTAGTGATGTTAACACTGAAGCTTTCTTT.